The 18 T cell receptor beta chains presented below share a single source sample, sequenced in a study of T cells in Graves' hyperthyroidism and ophthalmopathy. Amplified TCR beta CDR3 regions derived from RNA transcripts. The HTBI primer set was used in a first-round RT-PCR of the TCR CDR3. TCRdb fed the multiplex PCR reads into MiXCR, producing one record per CDR3 protein. The data hold 750,000 to 900,000 distinct CDR3 sequences, with around 38% observed a single time. Sequencing used blood. The receptors here all came from a man aged 18 to 29 with Graves' hyperthyroidism.

Comment on this clonotype: A read error may be the cause here, since a much bigger clone is one base away. The rearrangement uses TRBV25-1 and TRBJ2-7, with TRBD1 matching over 8 bases. Germline-derived CDR1 and CDR2 are MGHDK and SYGVNS. The CDR3 has 12 residues. As DNA, the CDR3 is TGTGCCATCGAACAGGGGGTGGGAGAGCGGTACTTC. It specifies CAIEQGVGERYF.

A remark on this clonotype: It is likely a read error, because the conserved phenylalanine at the end of the CDR3 is missing. The V gene is TRBV19, the J gene TRBJ1-5; weak D call: TRBD1 (5 bases). This CDR3 has 15 amino acids. The germline V and J ends were trimmed by 1 base and 4 bases, with 11 bases remaining between them. Germline lookup yields CDR1 LNHDA and CDR2 SQIVND (reference sequence). The CDR3 protein is CASSIGDRKNQPQHL. As DNA, the CDR3 is TGTGCCAGTAGTATAGGTGACAGAAAAAATCAGCCCCAGCATCTT.

A word on this clonotype: A read error is possible here, since a much larger clone lies one base away. This sequence joins TRBV6-5 and TRBJ1-6; D gene unclear. Germline V lookup: CDR1 MNHEY, CDR2 SVGAGI. This CDR3 contains 14 residues. The V end was cut by 2 bases, the J end by 5 bases, with 7 bases between. The CDR3 bases are TGTGCCAGCAGTTACAGGCGGGATAATTCACCCCTCCACTTT. Translation gives CASSYRRDNSPLHF.

The chain carries TRBV7-8 and TRBJ2-7; TRBD1 matches 9 bases. Germline loops: CDR1 SGHVS, CDR2 FQNEAQ. With 5 bases clipped from V and 7 bases from J, the junction kept 9 bases outside the gene matches. The length of the CDR3 is 14 residues. The CDR3 region has the DNA TGTGCCAGCAGCCCGGGACAGGGCCTTGAAGAGCAGTACTTC. It is translated as CASSPGQGLEEQYF. Full variable domain (outside the CDR3, taken from reference TRBV7-8 and TRBJ2-7): GAGVSQSPRYKVAKRGQDVALRCDPISGHVSLFWYQQALGQGPEFLTYFQNEAQLDKSGLPSDRFFAERPEGSVSTLKIQRTQQEDSAVYLCASSPGQGLEEQYFGPGTRLTVT.

The J gene is TRBJ1-5, the V gene TRBV2; 8 bases agree with TRBD1. The CDR3 has 13 residues. Germline loops: CDR1 SNHLY, CDR2 FYNNEI. V shed 8 bases and J 5 bases; nucleotides not matched to a gene: 5. The CDR3 nucleotides read TGTGCCAGCTTTTCAGGGGGCGATCAGCCCCAGCATTTT. Encoded protein: CASFSGGDQPQHF.

This clonotype was seen more than once but under ten times. This sequence joins TRBV7-8 and TRBJ2-5; D is possibly TRBD1 (6 bases). Germline V gives CDR1 SGHVS, CDR2 FQNEAQ. With 6 bases removed from V and 0 bases from J, the gap between germline ends came to 17 bases. The CDR3 extends over 16 amino acids. CDR3 loop: CASRGARLWYQETQYF. In DNA, the CDR3 is TGTGCCAGCAGGGGGGCCCGTCTTTGGTACCAAGAGACCCAGTACTTC.

J is TRBJ1-6 and V is TRBV13; tentatively, D is TRBD1 (6 bases). Trimming removed 6 bases from V and 14 bases from J, with 14 bases in between. The CDR3 runs to 12 residues. Germline V gene data show CDR1 as PRHDT and CDR2 as FYEKMQ (reference sequence). The CDR3 nucleotides are TGTGCCAGCAGGTTACAGGGTCTGGCCCTCCACTTT. Protein sequence: CASRLQGLALHF.

This clonotype appeared many times. The chain uses TRBV24-1 and TRBJ2-2; D may be TRBD1 or TRBD2 (6 bases each). V lost 6 bases to trimming and J lost 1 base, with 14 bases between them. The CDR3 extends over 16 amino acids. CDR1 is KGHDR, CDR2 SFDVKD, per germline. CDR3 region: CATSTTGGWNTGELFF. The CDR3 DNA sequence: TGTGCCACCAGTACAACCGGGGGCTGGAACACCGGGGAGCTGTTTTTT.

This clonotype showed up many times. The genes are TRBV24-1 and TRBJ2-7; D not resolved. CDR3 length: 9 residues. Germline CDR1 KGHDR, CDR2 SFDVKD. The DNA of the CDR3 is TGTGCCACCAGTGATTATAACCCGGTC. Translating it yields CATSDYNPV.

This clonotype was observed once. J is TRBJ2-7 and V is TRBV20-1; 7 bases align to TRBD2. The CDR3 has 14 residues. The V gene end was trimmed by 3 bases and the J gene end by 3 bases; junction bases not matched to a gene: 8. Germline CDR1 and CDR2: DFQATT and SNEGSKA (reference sequence). The CDR3 loop reads CSARGTAGDYEQYF. The CDR3 region has the DNA TGCAGTGCTAGGGGGACGGCGGGGGACTACGAGCAGTACTTC.

The genes are TRBV20-1 and TRBJ1-5; 10 nucleotides line up with TRBD1. CDR1 DFQATT and CDR2 SNEGSKA come from the germline V gene (reference sequence). The length of the CDR3 is 13 residues. J lost 7 bases, V lost 5 bases, and 5 bases had no gene match. CDR3 sequence reads: CSAQDRGEQPQHF. CDR3 coding DNA: TGCAGTGCTCAGGACAGGGGGGAGCAGCCCCAGCATTTT.

The V and J genes are TRBV7-6 and TRBJ2-6; D unresolved. V was clipped by 5 bases and J by 15 bases, with 5 bases between them. The CDR3 is 9 amino acids. CDR1 and CDR2 (germline): SGHVS, FNYEAQ. CDR3 amino acids: CASSRTLTF. Written as DNA, the CDR3 is TGTGCCAGCAGCCGCACCCTGACTTTC.

This clonotype occurred many times. The chain couples TRBV12-3 or TRBV12-4 to TRBJ2-7; D perhaps matches TRBD2 (6 bases). This CDR3 is built from 11 residues. V lost 5 bases, J lost 7 bases, and 9 bases lay in between. DNA for the CDR3: TGTGCCAGCAGTCCAAGCGGGGAGCAGTACTTC. Translation: CASSPSGEQYF.

This clonotype was seen at least ten times. The gene calls are TRBV29-1 and TRBJ2-7; the D gene is possibly TRBD1 (5 bases). Germline CDR1 reads SQVTM; CDR2 reads ANQGSEA. This CDR3 contains 13 residues. The V end lost 3 bases, the J end lost 1 base, and 10 bases lay between the germline ends. The chain's CDR3 is CSVERQGSYEQYF. CDR3 nucleotides: TGCAGCGTTGAGCGGCAGGGATCCTACGAGCAGTACTTC.

In this sample, this clonotype turned up many times. The gene calls are TRBV10-2 and TRBJ1-5; 9 bases match TRBD1. The CDR3 covers 16 residues. V was clipped by 2 bases and J by 4 bases; unmatched bases: 6. Germline V gives CDR1 WSHSY, CDR2 SAAADI. CDR3 DNA sequence: TGCGCCAGCAGTGAGCCAGCCGGACAGGGGAATCAGCCCCAGCATTTT. It codes for CASSEPAGQGNQPQHF.

This clonotype was recorded a few times. CDR3 nucleotide sequence: TGCGCCAGCTTAAGCGGGGGGGCACTACAAGAGACCCAGTACTTC. Its translation: CASLSGGALQETQYF. The rearrangement uses TRBV10-2 and TRBJ2-5, with TRBD2 matching over 10 bases. This CDR3 spans 15 amino acids. The ends lost 8 bases at V and 2 bases at J; junction bases unmatched: 8. Per the germline V gene, CDR1 is WSHSY and CDR2 is SAAADI.

This clonotype showed up many times. This chain's CDR3 is CASRGQPSNQPQHF. CDR3 DNA sequence: TGTGCCAGCAGGGGACAGCCTAGCAATCAGCCCCAGCATTTT. The chain is built from TRBV19 and TRBJ1-5, with 7 positions matching TRBD1. There are 14 residues in the CDR3. Germline loops: CDR1 LNHDA, CDR2 SQIVND (reference sequence). The V segment lost 9 bases and the J segment 0 bases; nucleotides outside the gene matches: 5.

This chain uses TRBV15 with TRBJ1-5; no firm D call. Germline V gene lookup returns CDR1 LNHNV and CDR2 YYDKDF (reference sequence). The ends were cut back, 0 bases at V and 4 bases at J, with 7 bases in the middle. The CDR3 has 14 amino acids. CDR3 in DNA: TGTGCCACCAGCAGAGATTTGACTAATCAGCCCCAGCATTTT. Translated, it gives CATSRDLTNQPQHF.